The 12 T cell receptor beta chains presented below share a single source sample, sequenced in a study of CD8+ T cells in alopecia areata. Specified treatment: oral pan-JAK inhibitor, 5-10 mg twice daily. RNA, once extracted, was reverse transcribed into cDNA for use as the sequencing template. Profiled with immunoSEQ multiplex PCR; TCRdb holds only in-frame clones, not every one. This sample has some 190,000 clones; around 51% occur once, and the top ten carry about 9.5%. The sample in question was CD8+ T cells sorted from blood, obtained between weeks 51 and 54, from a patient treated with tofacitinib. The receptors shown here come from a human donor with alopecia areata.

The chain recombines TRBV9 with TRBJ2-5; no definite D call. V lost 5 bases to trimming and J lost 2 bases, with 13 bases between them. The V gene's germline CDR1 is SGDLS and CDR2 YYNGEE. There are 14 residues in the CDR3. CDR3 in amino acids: CASSFRADQETQYF. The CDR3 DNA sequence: TGTGCCAGCAGTTTCCGGGCCGATCAAGAGACCCAGTACTTC.

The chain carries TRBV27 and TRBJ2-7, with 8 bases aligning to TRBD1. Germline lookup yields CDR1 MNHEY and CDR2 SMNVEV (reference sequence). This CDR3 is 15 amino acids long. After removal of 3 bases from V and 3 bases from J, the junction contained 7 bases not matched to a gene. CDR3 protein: CASSLATGDGYEQYF. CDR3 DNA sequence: TGTGCCAGCAGTTTGGCGACAGGGGACGGCTACGAGCAGTACTTC.

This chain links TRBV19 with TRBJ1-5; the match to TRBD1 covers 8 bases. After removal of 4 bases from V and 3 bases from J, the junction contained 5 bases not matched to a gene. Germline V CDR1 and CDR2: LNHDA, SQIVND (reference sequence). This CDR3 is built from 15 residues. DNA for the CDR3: TGTGCCAGTAGTACTCAGACAGGGGTCAATCAGCCCCAGCATTTT. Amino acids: CASSTQTGVNQPQHF. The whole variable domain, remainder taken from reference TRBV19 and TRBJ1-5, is DGGITQSPKYLFRKEGQNVTLSCEQNLNHDAMYWYRQDPGQGLRLIYYSQIVNDFQKGDIAEGYSVSREKKESFPLTVTSAQKNPTAFYLCASSTQTGVNQPQHFGDGTRLSIL.

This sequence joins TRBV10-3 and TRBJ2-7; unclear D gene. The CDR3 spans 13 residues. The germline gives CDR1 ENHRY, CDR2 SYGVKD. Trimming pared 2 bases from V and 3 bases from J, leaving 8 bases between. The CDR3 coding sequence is TGTGCCATCAGTGAGACTCCGGACTACGAGCAGTACTTC. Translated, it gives CAISETPDYEQYF.

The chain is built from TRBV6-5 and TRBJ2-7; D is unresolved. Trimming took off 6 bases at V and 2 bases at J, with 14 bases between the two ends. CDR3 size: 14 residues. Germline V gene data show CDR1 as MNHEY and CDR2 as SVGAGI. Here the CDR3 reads CASRTVRSTYEQYF. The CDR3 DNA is TGTGCCAGCAGAACTGTCCGAAGTACCTACGAGCAGTACTTC.

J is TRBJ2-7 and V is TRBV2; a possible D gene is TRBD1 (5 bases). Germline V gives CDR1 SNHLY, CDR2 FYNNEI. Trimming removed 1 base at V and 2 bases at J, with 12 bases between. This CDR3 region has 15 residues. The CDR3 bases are TGTGCCAGCAGTGAAGTTCGACAGAACCCCTACGAGCAGTACTTC. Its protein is CASSEVRQNPYEQYF.

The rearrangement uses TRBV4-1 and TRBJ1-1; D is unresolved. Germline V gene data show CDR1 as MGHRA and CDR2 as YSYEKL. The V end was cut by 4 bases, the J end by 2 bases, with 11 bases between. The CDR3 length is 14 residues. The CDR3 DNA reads TGCGCCAGCAGCCCCCGGGCAGATAACACTGAAGCTTTCTTT. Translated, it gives CASSPRADNTEAFF.

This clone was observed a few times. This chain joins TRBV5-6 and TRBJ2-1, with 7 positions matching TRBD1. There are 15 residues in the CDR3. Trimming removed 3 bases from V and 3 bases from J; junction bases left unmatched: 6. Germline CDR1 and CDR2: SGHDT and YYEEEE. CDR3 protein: CASSSGTALYNEQFF. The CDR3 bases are TGTGCCAGCAGCTCTGGGACAGCCCTCTACAATGAGCAGTTCTTC.

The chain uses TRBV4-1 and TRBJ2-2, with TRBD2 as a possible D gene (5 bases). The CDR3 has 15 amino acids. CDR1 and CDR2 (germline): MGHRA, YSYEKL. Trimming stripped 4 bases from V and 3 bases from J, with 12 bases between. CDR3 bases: TGCGCCAGCAGCCTCCGACCCGGGGACACCGGGGAGCTGTTTTTT. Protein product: CASSLRPGDTGELFF.

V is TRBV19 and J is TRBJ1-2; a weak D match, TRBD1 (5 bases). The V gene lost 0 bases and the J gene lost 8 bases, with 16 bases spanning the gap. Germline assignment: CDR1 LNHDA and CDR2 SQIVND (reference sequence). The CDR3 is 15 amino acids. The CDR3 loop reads CASSIESQDIGGYTF. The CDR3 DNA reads TGTGCCAGTAGTATAGAGTCCCAGGACATCGGGGGCTACACCTTC. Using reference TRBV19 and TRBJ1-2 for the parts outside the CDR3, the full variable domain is DGGITQSPKYLFRKEGQNVTLSCEQNLNHDAMYWYRQDPGQGLRLIYYSQIVNDFQKGDIAEGYSVSREKKESFPLTVTSAQKNPTAFYLCASSIESQDIGGYTFGSGTRLTVV.

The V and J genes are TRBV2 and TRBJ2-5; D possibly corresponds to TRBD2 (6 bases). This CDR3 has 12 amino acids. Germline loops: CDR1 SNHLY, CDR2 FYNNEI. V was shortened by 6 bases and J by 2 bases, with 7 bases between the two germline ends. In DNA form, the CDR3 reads TGTGCCAGCAGGGCGGGACAAGAGACCCAGTACTTC. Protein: CASRAGQETQYF.

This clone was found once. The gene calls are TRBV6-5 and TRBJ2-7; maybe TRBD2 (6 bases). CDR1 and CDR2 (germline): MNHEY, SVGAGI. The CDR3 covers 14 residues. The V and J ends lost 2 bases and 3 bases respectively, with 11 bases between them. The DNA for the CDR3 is TGTGCCAGCAGTTACGACGGAGGGAACTACGAGCAGTACTTC. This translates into CASSYDGGNYEQYF.